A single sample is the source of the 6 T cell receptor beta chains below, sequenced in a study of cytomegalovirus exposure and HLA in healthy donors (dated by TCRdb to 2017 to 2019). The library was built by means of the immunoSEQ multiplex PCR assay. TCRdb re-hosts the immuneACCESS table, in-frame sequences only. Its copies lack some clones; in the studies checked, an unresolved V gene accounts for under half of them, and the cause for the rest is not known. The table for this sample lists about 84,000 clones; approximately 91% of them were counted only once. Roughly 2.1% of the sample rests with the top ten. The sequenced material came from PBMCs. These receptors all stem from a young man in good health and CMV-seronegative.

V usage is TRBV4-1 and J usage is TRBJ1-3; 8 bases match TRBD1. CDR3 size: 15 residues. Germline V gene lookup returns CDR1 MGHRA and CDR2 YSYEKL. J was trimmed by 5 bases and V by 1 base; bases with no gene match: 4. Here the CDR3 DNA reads TGCGCCAGCAGCCAAGGGACAGGGTATAGAAACACCATATATTTT. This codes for CASSQGTGYRNTIYF.

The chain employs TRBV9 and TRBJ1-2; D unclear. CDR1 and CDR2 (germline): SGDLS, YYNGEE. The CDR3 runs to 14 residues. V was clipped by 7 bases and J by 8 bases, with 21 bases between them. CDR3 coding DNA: TGTGCCAGCCTTCCGGGGTCGGGAAGAGGAGGCTACACCTTC. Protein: CASLPGSGRGGYTF.

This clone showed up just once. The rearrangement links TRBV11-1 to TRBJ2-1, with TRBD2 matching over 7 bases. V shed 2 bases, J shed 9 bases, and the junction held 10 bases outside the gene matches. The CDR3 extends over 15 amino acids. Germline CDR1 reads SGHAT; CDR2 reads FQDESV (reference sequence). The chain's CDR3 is CASSLMGGSLGEQFF. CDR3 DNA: TGTGCCAGCAGCTTAATGGGAGGGTCCCTCGGTGAGCAGTTCTTC. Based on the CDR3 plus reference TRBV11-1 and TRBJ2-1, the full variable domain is EAEVAQSPRYKITEKSQAVAFWCDPISGHATLYWYRQILGQGPELLVQFQDESVVDDSQLPKDRFSAERLKGVDSTLKIQPAELGDSAMYLCASSLMGGSLGEQFFGPGTRLTVL.

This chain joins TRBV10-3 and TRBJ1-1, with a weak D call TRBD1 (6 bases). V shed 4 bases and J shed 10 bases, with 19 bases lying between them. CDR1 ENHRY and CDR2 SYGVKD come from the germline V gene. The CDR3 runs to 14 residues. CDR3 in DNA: TGTGCCATCAGTGGCTCCAGGGGAGCCTCGAGAGCTTTCTTT. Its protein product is CAISGSRGASRAFF.

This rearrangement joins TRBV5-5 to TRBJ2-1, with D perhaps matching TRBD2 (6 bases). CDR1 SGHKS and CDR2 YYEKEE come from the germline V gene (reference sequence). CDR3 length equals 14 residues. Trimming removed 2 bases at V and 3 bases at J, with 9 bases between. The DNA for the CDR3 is TGTGCCAGCAGCTTCGGGGGAGTCTACAATGAGCAGTTCTTC. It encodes CASSFGGVYNEQFF.

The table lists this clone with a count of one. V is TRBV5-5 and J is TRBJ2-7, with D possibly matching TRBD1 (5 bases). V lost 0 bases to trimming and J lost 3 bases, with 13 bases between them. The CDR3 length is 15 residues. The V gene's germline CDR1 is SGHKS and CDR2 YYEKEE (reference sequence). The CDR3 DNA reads TGTGCCAGCAGCTTGGATGTGGGAAGGGGCTACGAGCAGTACTTC. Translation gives CASSLDVGRGYEQYF.